This TCR beta chain was retrieved from a study of CD8 T cells in ankylosing spondylitis. Study outcomes and limitations: For ankylosing spondylitis blood, a TCR beta motif of seven to nine highly homologous variants appeared characteristic. In reactive arthritis synovial fluid and blood, some motif variants had been reported before.

In its sample, this clonotype was seen many times. What it binds is not known. The CDR3 runs to 18 residues. TCRdb reanalysed the 5' RACE reads using MiXCR and keeps one entry per CDR3 protein. The sample has roughly 230,000 distinct CDR3 sequences; roughly 10% are singletons. The V and J genes are TRBV21-1 and TRBJ2-2; the listed D gene, TRBD2, was not tested against the DNA. TRBV21-1 is termed a pseudogene. Material: blood, either unsorted or a sorted T cell fraction (not recorded which). This TCR was recovered from a male donor with ankylosing spondylitis or in good health (not recorded which). The CDR3 nucleotides are TGTGCCAGCAGCAAAGAGGAGGGGAAACCGGCGAGCACCGGGGAGCTGTTTTTT. This translates into CASSKEEGKPASTGELFF.